Shown below are 5 T cell receptor beta chains from a single sample sequenced in a study of vaccination effects on CD4 cells after COVID-19. No antigen has been assigned to these receptors. The data were produced by immunoSEQ multiplex PCR, yet TCRdb's version contains in-frame clones alone and is incomplete. The sample carries 35,000 to 45,000 clones, about 78% recorded once. CD4+ T cells specific for antigen were expanded with viral peptide pools by the ViraFEST assay before sequencing. CD4+ T cell isolation took place after 10 days of culture. Convalescent patients had PCR-confirmed SARS-CoV-2 infection between March and December 2020. The sequences come from CD4+ T cells from PBMCs cultured with HCoV-NL63 spike peptides, collected before COVID-19 vaccination. These receptors were taken from a human donor who had a prior SARS-CoV-2 infection.

The chain is built from TRBV11-2 and TRBJ2-5; TRBD1 matches 11 bases. V dropped 5 bases and J dropped 3; count of bases not matched to a gene: 2. Looked up from germline, CDR1 is SGHAT and CDR2 is FQNNGV. The CDR3 runs to 14 residues. The CDR3 is CASSPGQGEETQYF. The CDR3 nucleotides read TGTGCCAGCAGCCCGGGACAGGGGGAAGAGACCCAGTACTTC.

The chain employs TRBV29-1 and TRBJ2-2, with D unclear. The ends were cut back, 6 bases at V and 2 bases at J, with 13 bases in the middle. The CDR3 extends over 14 amino acids. Germline values: CDR1 SQVTM, CDR2 ANQGSEA. CDR3 DNA: TGCAGCGTCCGCTCGCGGTCAAACACCGGGGAGCTGTTTTTT. It translates to CSVRSRSNTGELFF.

The chain employs TRBV5-4 and TRBJ2-2; 13 positions agree with TRBD2. V shed 4 bases and J 0 bases; nucleotides not matched to a gene: 3. The CDR3 spans 17 residues. Per germline, CDR1 SGHNT and CDR2 YYREEE (reference sequence). CDR3 sequence (DNA): TGTGCCAGCAGCGGGGGACTAGCGGGGACGAACACCGGGGAGCTGTTTTTT. This translates into CASSGGLAGTNTGELFF.

The CDR3 loop reads CASTAGGVYYGYTF. CDR3 bases: TGTGCCAGCACCGCCGGGGGAGTGTACTATGGCTACACCTTC. The chain joins TRBV6-5 to TRBJ1-2; D is possibly TRBD1 (5 bases). The V gene's germline CDR1 is MNHEY and CDR2 SVGAGI. This CDR3 contains 14 residues. The V end was cut by 7 bases, the J end by 3 bases, with 15 bases between.

This rearrangement joins TRBV18 to TRBJ2-7, with D possibly being TRBD1 (6 bases). The CDR3 runs 15 residues. Germline lookup yields CDR1 KGHSH and CDR2 LQKENI. V was shortened by 0 bases and J by 6 bases, with 15 bases between the two germline ends. Here the CDR3 DNA reads TGTGCCAGCTCACCACCTGGCAGGGGCCCCCTCGAGCAGTACTTC. Residues: CASSPPGRGPLEQYF.